The 29 T cell receptor beta chains listed next were all sequenced from one sample in a study of cytomegalovirus exposure and HLA in healthy donors. PCR used 60 Vbeta primers and 13 Jbeta primers. This table comes from immunoSEQ multiplex PCR, and its TCRdb copy is limited to in-frame clones, with some not included. The sample has fewer than 40,000 clones, roughly 85% seen once. Sequencing was done on a sample of PBMCs. Receptors originate from a woman in her thirties or forties in good health and CMV-seropositive.

This clone was counted once. This chain uses TRBV5-6 with TRBJ2-1; D possibly corresponds to TRBD2 (5 bases). The germline CDR1 and CDR2 sequences are SGHDT and YYEEEE. The germline V and J ends were trimmed by 1 base and 8 bases, with 13 bases remaining between them. The CDR3 sequence is 14 residues long. CDR3 coding DNA: TGTGCCAGCAGCTTGTTATCGGGGAAACATGAGCAGTTCTTC. Its protein is CASSLLSGKHEQFF.

A word on this clone: At one boundary the junction diverges from the germline segment, which might be a read error. The same CDR3 arises from other DNA sequences in this sample as well. The chain has TRBV11-2 and TRBJ2-5, with 7 bases fitting TRBD2. The CDR3 is 15 amino acids. The V gene's germline CDR1 is SGHAT and CDR2 FQNNGV. Here the CDR3 reads CASSLDHGLEETQYF. The CDR3 region has the DNA TGCGCCAGCAGCTTGGATCACGGACTAGAGGAGACCCAGTACTTC.

The V and J genes are TRBV7-2 and TRBJ2-5; weak D call: TRBD2 (5 bases). V was cut by 1 base and J by 1 base, with 10 bases left in between. There are 15 residues in the CDR3. Germline lookup yields CDR1 SGHTA and CDR2 FQGNSA. CDR3 nucleotides: TGTGCCAGCAGCTTAGTGTGGGCGGGCCAAGAGACCCAGTACTTC. It specifies CASSLVWAGQETQYF.

The J gene is TRBJ1-6, the V gene TRBV7-8; perhaps TRBD1 as D (6 bases). Germline values: CDR1 SGHVS, CDR2 FQNEAQ. Trimming took 0 bases from V and 7 from J, leaving 10 bases between them. This CDR3 has 15 residues. The CDR3 sequence: CASSLAGARNSPLHF. The CDR3 nucleotides read TGTGCCAGCAGCTTAGCGGGGGCAAGAAATTCACCCCTCCACTTT.

The genes are TRBV29-1 and TRBJ2-1; 9 bases fit TRBD2. V gave up 6 bases and J gave up 5 bases; unmatched junction bases: 11. CDR1 and CDR2 (germline): SQVTM, ANQGSEA. The CDR3 loop spans 15 amino acids. The CDR3 region is CSVGLGLAGHNEQFF. In nucleotides, the CDR3 is TGCAGCGTGGGACTGGGACTAGCAGGCCACAATGAGCAGTTCTTC.

The chain has TRBV11-3 and TRBJ2-2; D might be TRBD2 (7 bases). This CDR3 region has 15 residues. Germline V gives CDR1 SGHNT, CDR2 YENEEA. The V end was cut by 5 bases, the J end by 1 base, with 11 bases between. CDR3 DNA sequence: TGTGCCAGCAGCGCGCGGGGGCTGAACACCGGGGAGCTGTTTTTT. The encoded protein is CASSARGLNTGELFF. Drawing the rest from reference TRBV11-3 and TRBJ2-2, the complete variable domain is EAGVVQSPRYKIIEKKQPVAFWCNPISGHNTLYWYLQNLGQGPELLIRYENEEAVDDSQLPKDRFSAERLKGVDSTLKIQPAELGDSAVYLCASSARGLNTGELFFGEGSRLTVL.

V usage is TRBV5-6 and J usage is TRBJ1-1; D remains unclear. This CDR3 is 16 amino acids long. Germline CDR1 reads SGHDT; CDR2 reads YYEEEE. V was cut by 3 bases and J by 1 base, with 16 bases left in between. The CDR3, as DNA: TGTGCCAGCAGCTCCTTTCTACAGCTAACGAACACTGAAGCTTTCTTT. Translated, it gives CASSSFLQLTNTEAFF.

This chain uses TRBV7-8 with TRBJ2-2; D perhaps matches TRBD1 (6 bases). Germline V gene sequence: CDR1 SGHVS, CDR2 FQNEAQ. The CDR3 has 15 amino acids. Trimming shortened V by 5 bases and J by 2 bases, and 12 bases separated the two germline ends. CDR3 DNA: TGTGCCAGCAGCCATACGACAGGCAACACCGGGGAGCTGTTTTTT. It is translated as CASSHTTGNTGELFF.

The chain couples TRBV9 to TRBJ2-5, with D possibly TRBD2 on 7 matching bases. Trimming pared 0 bases from V and 5 bases from J, leaving 11 bases between. CDR3 length: 14 residues. Per the germline V gene, CDR1 is SGDLS and CDR2 is YYNGEE. CDR3 region: CASSVGGGGETQYF. The DNA of the CDR3 is TGTGCCAGCAGCGTAGGTGGGGGGGGCGAGACCCAGTACTTC.

The rearrangement uses TRBV27 and TRBJ2-1; 12 nucleotides agree with TRBD2. The CDR3 has 15 amino acids. Germline lookup yields CDR1 MNHEY and CDR2 SMNVEV (reference sequence). V dropped 10 bases and J dropped 7; count of bases not matched to a gene: 11. In DNA form, the CDR3 reads TGTGCCACCGCCCTAGCGGGGGGGCTAGGGAATGAGCAGTTCTTC. Its translation: CATALAGGLGNEQFF.

V is TRBV28 and J is TRBJ2-5; D is possibly TRBD1 (5 bases). Germline CDR1 and CDR2: MDHEN and SYDVKM. V was trimmed by 4 bases and J by 7 bases, leaving 16 bases between them. CDR3 length: 14 amino acids. This CDR3 is CASSYLTVVGTQYF. The CDR3 nucleotides read TGTGCCAGCAGTTACCTGACAGTGGTAGGGACCCAGTACTTC.

The V call is TRBV30, the J call TRBJ1-6, with D hard to call. CDR1 is GTSNPN, CDR2 SVGIG, per germline (reference sequence). Trimming removed 2 bases at V and 10 bases at J, with 9 bases between. This CDR3 is 12 amino acids long. The CDR3 DNA follows: TGTGCCTGGAGTCTAGTTGGGTCACCCCTCCACTTT. It yields the protein CAWSLVGSPLHF. The whole variable domain, filled in from reference TRBV30 and TRBJ1-6, reads SQTIHQWPATLVQPVGSPLSLECTVEGTSNPNLYWYRQAAGRGLQLLFYSVGIGQISSEVPQNLSASRPQDRQFILSSKKLLLSDSGFYLCAWSLVGSPLHFGNGTRLTVT.

There are a few counts of this clone. The CDR3 protein is CASMLGARVRGKRRNQPQHF. The CDR3 coding sequence is TGTGCCAGTATGCTAGGGGCGAGGGTCAGGGGGAAGAGGCGCAATCAGCCCCAGCATTTT. The gene calls are TRBV19 and TRBJ1-5; TRBD1 matches 7 bases. In germline, CDR1 is LNHDA, CDR2 SQIVND (reference sequence). The CDR3 spans 20 residues. V shed 7 bases and J 2 bases; nucleotides not matched to a gene: 23.

This clone occurred a few times. This chain connects TRBV4-3 to TRBJ1-1, with a possible D match to TRBD1 (5 bases). CDR1 LGHNA and CDR2 YSLEER come from the germline V gene. V dropped 0 bases and J dropped 4 bases, with 9 bases sitting between them. The CDR3 runs 14 residues. This CDR3 reads CASSQEGGITEAFF. Here the CDR3 DNA reads TGCGCCAGCAGCCAAGAGGGGGGGATCACTGAAGCTTTCTTT.

The gene calls are TRBV7-7 and TRBJ2-5; D perhaps matches TRBD2 (5 bases). Trimming removed 1 base at V and 3 bases at J, with 9 bases between. This CDR3 is 14 amino acids long. Germline lookup yields CDR1 SSHAT and CDR2 FNYEAQ (reference sequence). The CDR3 is CASSLGTAKETQYF. In DNA form, the CDR3 reads TGTGCCAGCAGCTTAGGGACTGCGAAAGAGACCCAGTACTTC.

The chain has TRBV19 and TRBJ2-5; D not resolved. Germline CDR1 reads LNHDA; CDR2 reads SQIVND (reference sequence). The CDR3 contains 13 residues. V was pared by 3 bases and J by 1 base, with 6 bases between. In DNA, the CDR3 is TGTGCCAGTAGTATCCAATTCCAAGAGACCCAGTACTTC. Amino acid sequence: CASSIQFQETQYF.

The chain links TRBV6-5 to TRBJ1-6; 11 bases match TRBD1. V dropped 8 bases and J dropped 10; count of bases not matched to a gene: 4. The CDR3 covers 13 residues. Germline V lookup: CDR1 MNHEY, CDR2 SVGAGI. The CDR3 DNA reads TGTGCCAGCTGTGGGACAGGGGGGTCACCCCTCCACTTT. Its translation is CASCGTGGSPLHF.

The chain uses TRBV7-8 and TRBJ2-7; no clear D gene. Looked up from germline, CDR1 is SGHVS and CDR2 is FQNEAQ. This CDR3 is 12 amino acids long. The ends were cut back, 4 bases at V and 6 bases at J, with 10 bases in the middle. CDR3 DNA sequence: TGTGCCAGCAGCTCACCAACCGGCGAGCAGTACTTC. Translated, it gives CASSSPTGEQYF. Full variable domain (missing parts from reference TRBV7-8 and TRBJ2-7): GAGVSQSPRYKVAKRGQDVALRCDPISGHVSLFWYQQALGQGPEFLTYFQNEAQLDKSGLPSDRFFAERPEGSVSTLKIQRTQQEDSAVYLCASSSPTGEQYFGPGTRLTVT.

The chain recombines TRBV12-5 with TRBJ1-2; D not certain. CDR1 and CDR2 (germline): LGHNT, FRNRAP. The CDR3 contains 13 residues. Trimming took 3 bases from V and 8 from J, leaving 13 bases between them. The DNA for the CDR3 is TGTGCTAGTGGTTTATCTCCTGAGTGGGGCTACACCTTC. It codes for CASGLSPEWGYTF.

There are a few counts of this clone. Other DNA sequences in this sample translate to the same CDR3. The CDR3 region has the DNA TGTGCCAGCAGCTTTCAGGGGAACACTGAAGCTTTCTTT. Encoded protein: CASSFQGNTEAFF. This chain uses TRBV7-2 with TRBJ1-1; possibly TRBD1 for D (5 bases). V lost 3 bases and J 1 base, leaving 6 bases between the germline ends. Germline CDR1 reads SGHTA; CDR2 reads FQGNSA. The CDR3 consists of 13 residues.

CDR3 protein: CASSRRGVSGANVLTF. For the CDR3, the DNA is TGCGCCAGCAGCCGGCGGGGGGTTTCTGGGGCCAACGTCCTGACTTTC. The V call is TRBV4-3, the J call TRBJ2-6; 8 nucleotides agree with TRBD2. The CDR3 sequence is 16 residues long. Germline-derived CDR1 and CDR2 are LGHNA and YSLEER. Trimming at V came to 4 bases and at J to 1 base, leaving 3 bases not matched to a gene.

V is TRBV5-1 and J is TRBJ2-1, with 12 bases fitting TRBD2. CDR1 SGHRS and CDR2 YFSETQ come from the germline V gene. This CDR3 comprises 15 residues. Unmatched junction bases numbered 5, after V lost 4 bases and J lost 6 bases. The CDR3 sequence is CASSPGLAGINEQFF. The CDR3 coding sequence is TGCGCCAGCAGCCCTGGACTAGCGGGGATCAATGAGCAGTTCTTC.

The J gene is TRBJ2-7, the V gene TRBV7-6; D might be TRBD1 (8 bases). The CDR3 consists of 15 residues. The germline V gene encodes CDR1 SGHVS and CDR2 FNYEAQ. V gave up 1 base and J gave up 6 bases, with 16 bases separating them. The DNA of the CDR3 is TGTGCCAGCAGCTTAGTAGGAACAGGGGGGGGCGAGCAGTACTTC. Translating gives CASSLVGTGGGEQYF. Supplemented by reference TRBV7-6 and TRBJ2-7, the full variable domain reads GAGVSQSPRYKVTKRGQDVALRCDPISGHVSLYWYRQALGQGPEFLTYFNYEAQQDKSGLPNDRFSAERPEGSISTLTIQRTEQRDSAMYRCASSLVGTGGGEQYFGPGTRLTVT.

This chain links TRBV27 with TRBJ1-5; 7 nucleotides align to TRBD1. This CDR3 comprises 15 residues. Germline-derived CDR1 and CDR2 are MNHEY and SMNVEV (reference sequence). The ends lost 6 bases at V and 1 base at J; junction bases unmatched: 6. The CDR3 reads CASRRQGRSNQPQHF. CDR3 DNA: TGTGCCAGCAGACGACAGGGCCGAAGCAATCAGCCCCAGCATTTT.

The chain has TRBV7-6 and TRBJ1-5, with a possible D match to TRBD1 (5 bases). Deletions cut 1 base from V and 1 base from J, with 11 bases between. Germline V gene data show CDR1 as SGHVS and CDR2 as FNYEAQ. The CDR3 totals 16 residues. The DNA for the CDR3 is TGTGCCAGCAGCTTAGGGGCGCAGGGAAGCAATCAGCCCCAGCATTTT. Translated, it gives CASSLGAQGSNQPQHF.

V usage is TRBV9 and J usage is TRBJ2-1; 9 positions agree with TRBD2. Germline-derived CDR1 and CDR2 are SGDLS and YYNGEE. V trimming: 2 bases; J trimming: 8 bases; junction bases outside the gene matches: 8. The CDR3 loop spans 15 amino acids. CDR3 nucleotide sequence: TGTGCCAGCAGCGTCGGGAGCGGGGGGCCGTATGAGCAGTTCTTC. Its protein product is CASSVGSGGPYEQFF.

The chain uses TRBV11-2 and TRBJ1-2; 7 nucleotides line up with TRBD1. Trimming took 8 bases from V and 5 from J; bases not matched to a gene: 8. Germline V gives CDR1 SGHAT, CDR2 FQNNGV. The CDR3 spans 13 residues. CDR3 DNA: TGTGCCAGCGCGGAGGGGGCAAGGTATGGCTACACCTTC. This translates into CASAEGARYGYTF.

This clone was found a few times. The chain is built from TRBV18 and TRBJ2-7, with a possible D match to TRBD2 (5 bases). CDR1 is KGHSH, CDR2 LQKENI, per germline. The CDR3 has 15 amino acids. Trimming took off 2 bases at V and 6 bases at J, with 17 bases between the two ends. CDR3 loop: CASSPGFDGVGEQYF. CDR3 sequence (DNA): TGTGCCAGCTCACCAGGATTCGACGGGGTCGGCGAGCAGTACTTC.

The CDR3 DNA reads TGTGCCACCGGGACTAGCGGGGGAAAGGGAGAGACCCAGTACTTC. Its protein is CATGTSGGKGETQYF. The chain employs TRBV2 and TRBJ2-5; 14 nucleotides match TRBD2. The CDR3 spans 15 residues. The V and J ends lost 10 bases and 4 bases, in that order; junction bases with no gene match: 8. The germline V gene has CDR1 SNHLY and CDR2 FYNNEI.